This T cell receptor beta chain was recorded in a study of OX40 agonist ivuxolimab in advanced cancers. Overall study: Every patient in dose escalation had hepatocellular carcinoma, melanoma, renal cell or head and neck cancer. With a range of roughly 20 to 80, age averaged approximately 54 years, and roughly 80% were male. Findings of the study overall: Among the least clonally expanded were partial responders at 0.1-3.0 mg/kg.

Blood sampling took place at baseline, cycle 4 day 1, and cycle 7 day 1. The data were produced by immunoSEQ multiplex PCR, yet TCRdb's version contains in-frame clones alone and is incomplete. The table lists about 68,000 clones, about 89% of them singletons, with around 0.33% in the top ten. A remark on this clone: Its target is unknown.

Germline V gene data show CDR1 as MNHEY and CDR2 as SMNVEV (reference sequence). The CDR3 consists of 17 residues. With V trimmed by 4 bases and J by 3 bases, 11 bases remained unmatched. The V call is TRBV27, the J call TRBJ1-5; TRBD1 aligns across 8 bases. The sample in question was CD4+ or CD8+ T cells sorted from blood, obtained in a trial of the OX40 agonist ivuxolimab. This clonotype originated in an adult with an advanced solid tumor such as melanoma, head and neck, liver or kidney cancer. The CDR3 DNA reads as TGTGCCAGCAGTTCATCGACAGGGGTTTGGAACAATCAGCCCCAGCATTTT. Protein: CASSSSTGVWNNQPQHF.